These 2 T cell receptor beta chains share one sample of origin, sequenced in a study of blood T cell repertoires in COVID-19. Profiling relied on immunoSEQ multiplex PCR, and the TCRdb table lists in-frame clones only, not all of them. The sample holds some 130,000 clones, about 89% seen once. The sample taken for sequencing was peripheral blood. Every receptor here comes from a man in his fifties or sixties with active or convalescent COVID-19.

The V gene is TRBV27, the J gene TRBJ2-7; TRBD2 agrees at 7 bases. CDR3 length equals 17 residues. The V gene's germline CDR1 is MNHEY and CDR2 SMNVEV (reference sequence). V trimming: 0 bases; J trimming: 2 bases; junction bases outside the gene matches: 10. This CDR3 reads CASSLSGKQRDPYEQYF. CDR3 coding DNA: TGTGCCAGCAGTTTATCCGGCAAGCAGCGGGACCCCTACGAGCAGTACTTC.

Here the CDR3 DNA reads TGTGCCAGCAGCTTGGAACAGGGGCCTAATGAAAAACTGTTTTTT. Its translation is CASSLEQGPNEKLFF. V usage is TRBV5-4 and J usage is TRBJ1-4; TRBD1 matches 7 bases. The CDR3 spans 15 residues. V was clipped by 0 bases and J by 3 bases; unmatched bases: 2. In germline, CDR1 is SGHNT, CDR2 YYREEE (reference sequence).